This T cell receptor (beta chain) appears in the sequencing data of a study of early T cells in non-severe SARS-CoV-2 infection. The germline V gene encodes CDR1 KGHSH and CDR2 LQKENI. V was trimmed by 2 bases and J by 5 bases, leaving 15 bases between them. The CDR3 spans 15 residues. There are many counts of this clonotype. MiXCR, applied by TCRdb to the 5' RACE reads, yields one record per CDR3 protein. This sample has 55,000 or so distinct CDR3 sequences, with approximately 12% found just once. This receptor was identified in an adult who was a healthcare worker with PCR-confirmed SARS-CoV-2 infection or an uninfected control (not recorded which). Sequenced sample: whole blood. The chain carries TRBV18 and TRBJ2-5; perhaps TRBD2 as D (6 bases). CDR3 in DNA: TGTGCCAGCTCACCATACCAGGAGGGGCCGGAGACCCAGTACTTC. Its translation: CASSPYQEGPETQYF. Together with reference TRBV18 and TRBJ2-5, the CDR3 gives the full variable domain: NAGVMQNPRHLVRRRGQEARLRCSPMKGHSHVYWYRQLPEEGLKFMVYLQKENIIDESGMPKERFSAEFPKEGPSILRIQQVVRGDSAAYFCASSPYQEGPETQYFGPGTRLLVL.